This is a list of T cell receptor beta chains from one sample in a study of regulatory dendritic cells for organ transplantation. TCRdb's copy holds only in-frame clones and misses some; the assay was immunoSEQ multiplex PCR. The sample gives about 4,200 clones, about three fifths of which show up once; 17% is in the top ten. No antigen has been identified for these receptors. Sequencing was carried out using memory CD8+ T cells from blood cultured with regulatory dendritic cells. These receptors originate from a human donor in good health. The CDR3 runs from the conserved cysteine through the conserved F or W. A D gene is named only where the DNA matches it firmly. Not every row has a clone size; where given, it reads once, few, many or a size class.

cdr3_length	clone_size	j_call	d_call	v_call	cdr3_nt	cdr3_aa
16	once	TRBJ2-5	-	TRBV7-6	TGTGCCAGCAGCTTATTCGGGGGTCGGGGACAAGAGACCCAGTACTTC	CASSLFGGRGQETQYF
14	few	TRBJ2-1	-	TRBV6-4	TGTGCCAGCAGTGCCATGGACACTTCCCTCGAGCAGTTCTTC	CASSAMDTSLEQFF
12	-	TRBJ2-7	-	TRBV2	TGTGCCACCACCCGTGGGGAGGTAGAGCAGTACTTC	CATTRGEVEQYF
18	large	TRBJ2-7	TRBD2	TRBV13	TGTGCCAGCAGCGCCCTAGCGGGGGGGTTCGAAGGTTCCTACGAGCAGTACTTC	CASSALAGGFEGSYEQYF
16	few	TRBJ2-1	TRBD1	TRBV5-6	TGTGCCAGCAGCCGAGGGACAGGGGGTAAGAGAGATGAGCAGTTCTTC	CASSRGTGGKRDEQFF
16	-	TRBJ2-2	-	TRBV6-6	TGTGCCAGCAGTTACTCGGAGGGGGGGCTAACCGGGGAGCTGTTTTTT	CASSYSEGGLTGELFF